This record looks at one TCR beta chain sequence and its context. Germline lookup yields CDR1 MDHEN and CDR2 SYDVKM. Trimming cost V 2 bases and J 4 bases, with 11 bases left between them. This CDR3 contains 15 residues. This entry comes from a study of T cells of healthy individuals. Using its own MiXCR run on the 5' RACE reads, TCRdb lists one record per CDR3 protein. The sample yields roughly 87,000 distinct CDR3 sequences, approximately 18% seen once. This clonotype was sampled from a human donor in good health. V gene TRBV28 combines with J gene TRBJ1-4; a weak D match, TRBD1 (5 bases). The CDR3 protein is CASSLHGAFNEKLFF. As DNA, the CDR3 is TGTGCCAGCAGTTTACACGGGGCCTTTAATGAAAAACTGTTTTTT.